Listed below are T cell receptor beta chains from one sample, sequenced in a study of CD8+CD57+ T cells in acquired aplastic anemia. TCRdb analysed the reads with MiXCR anew, one entry per CDR3 protein. The sample shows 250,000 to 350,000 distinct CDR3 sequences, under 60% of them seen only once. Sample: sorted CD4+, CD8+, or CD8+CD57+ T cells (not recorded which) from PBMCs. These receptors were obtained from a human donor with aplastic anemia. Both conserved end residues are part of each CDR3. Each record gives: CDR3 protein, CDR3 DNA, V gene, clone size, J gene, D gene. The D gene is left open where the match is weak. Clone size is not always given. Where it is, it says once, few, many or a class for expanded clones.

CDR3aa: CASNVGTGSTGELFF
CDR3nt: TGTGCCAGTAACGTTGGGACAGGGAGCACCGGGGAGCTGTTTTTT
v_gene: TRBV19
abundance: .
j_gene: TRBJ2-2
d_gene: TRBD1

CDR3aa: CSARQGTNNSPLHF
CDR3nt: TGCAGTGCTAGACAGGGGACTAATAATTCACCCCTCCACTTT
v_gene: TRBV20-1
abundance: many
j_gene: TRBJ1-6
d_gene: .

CDR3aa: CASATDRQPTDTQYF
CDR3nt: TGTGCCAGTGCAACGGACAGGCAACCCACAGATACGCAGTATTTT
v_gene: TRBV6-1
abundance: few
j_gene: TRBJ2-3
d_gene: TRBD1

CDR3aa: CASSLGQATGYTF
CDR3nt: TGTGCCAGCAGCTTAGGTCAGGCCACTGGCTACACCTTC
v_gene: TRBV7-9
abundance: .
j_gene: TRBJ1-2
d_gene: .

CDR3aa: CASSPGSGVAFF
CDR3nt: TGTGCCAGCAGCCCTGGATCGGGTGTAGCTTTCTTT
v_gene: TRBV7-8
abundance: many
j_gene: TRBJ1-1
d_gene: .

CDR3aa: CAISDRVSDEQYF
CDR3nt: TGTGCCATCAGCGACAGGGTCTCGGACGAGCAGTACTTC
v_gene: TRBV10-3
abundance: .
j_gene: TRBJ2-7
d_gene: TRBD1

CDR3aa: CASSSGGELFF
CDR3nt: TGTGCCAGTAGCTCTGGCGGGGAGCTGTTTTTT
v_gene: TRBV19
abundance: .
j_gene: TRBJ2-2
d_gene: .

CDR3aa: CASTLGMNTEAFF
CDR3nt: TGTGCCAGCACCCTTGGGATGAACACTGAAGCTTTCTTT
v_gene: TRBV12-3/TRBV12-4
abundance: many
j_gene: TRBJ1-1
d_gene: .

CDR3aa: CSAPQWGRGNQPQHF
CDR3nt: TGCAGTGCCCCCCAGTGGGGTCGCGGCAATCAGCCCCAGCATTTT
v_gene: TRBV20-1
abundance: many
j_gene: TRBJ1-5
d_gene: .

CDR3aa: CASSPNYGNTIYF
CDR3nt: TGCGCCAGCAGTCCTAACTATGGTAACACCATATATTTT
v_gene: TRBV10-1
abundance: .
j_gene: TRBJ1-3
d_gene: .

CDR3aa: CASTLRANTEAFF
CDR3nt: TGTGCCAGCACCTTGAGGGCGAACACTGAAGCTTTCTTT
v_gene: TRBV12-3/TRBV12-4
abundance: .
j_gene: TRBJ1-1
d_gene: .

CDR3aa: CAISETVFEQYF
CDR3nt: TGTGCCATCAGTGAGACAGTATTTGAGCAGTACTTC
v_gene: TRBV10-3
abundance: .
j_gene: TRBJ2-7
d_gene: .

CDR3aa: CAISDLANEKLFF
CDR3nt: TGTGCCATCAGTGATCTTGCAAATGAAAAACTGTTTTTT
v_gene: TRBV10-3
abundance: .
j_gene: TRBJ1-4
d_gene: .

CDR3aa: CASSLVSGANVLTF
CDR3nt: TGTGCCAGCAGCCTCGTATCCGGGGCCAACGTCCTGACTTTC
v_gene: TRBV11-3
abundance: many
j_gene: TRBJ2-6
d_gene: .

CDR3aa: CASSQGIRGYEQYF
CDR3nt: TGTGCCAGCAGTCAGGGAATAAGGGGATACGAGCAGTACTTC
v_gene: TRBV7-9
abundance: .
j_gene: TRBJ2-7
d_gene: .

CDR3aa: CASSQGPLNTEAFF
CDR3nt: TGCGCCAGCAGCCAGGGACCTCTGAACACTGAAGCTTTCTTT
v_gene: TRBV4-1
abundance: many
j_gene: TRBJ1-1
d_gene: .

CDR3aa: CASSLGSTGNTIYF
CDR3nt: TGCGCCAGCAGCTTGGGGTCGACTGGAAACACCATATATTTT
v_gene: TRBV5-1
abundance: many
j_gene: TRBJ1-3
d_gene: .

CDR3aa: CSARGSPGGIQPQHF
CDR3nt: TGCAGTGCTAGAGGGTCGCCAGGGGGCATTCAGCCCCAGCATTTT
v_gene: TRBV20-1
abundance: .
j_gene: TRBJ1-5
d_gene: TRBD1

CDR3aa: CATSRGLAGADEQFF
CDR3nt: TGTGCCACCAGCAGGGGACTAGCGGGAGCAGATGAGCAGTTCTTC
v_gene: TRBV15
abundance: .
j_gene: TRBJ2-1
d_gene: TRBD2

CDR3aa: CASSLRQGF
CDR3nt: TGTGCCAGCAGCCTCAGACAGGGCTTC
v_gene: TRBV9
abundance: few
j_gene: TRBJ2-1
d_gene: TRBD1

CDR3aa: CASSLVSTQYF
CDR3nt: TGTGCCAGCAGCTTAGTTAGCACCCAGTACTTC
v_gene: TRBV11-3
abundance: few
j_gene: TRBJ2-5
d_gene: .

CDR3aa: CASRGRNEQFF
CDR3nt: TGTGCCAGCAGGGGGCGCAATGAGCAGTTCTTC
v_gene: TRBV5-4
abundance: .
j_gene: TRBJ2-1
d_gene: .

CDR3aa: CASSIRDRGDTQYF
CDR3nt: TGTGCCAGCAGCATCCGGGACAGGGGAGATACGCAGTATTTT
v_gene: TRBV7-2
abundance: .
j_gene: TRBJ2-3
d_gene: TRBD1

CDR3aa: CASSAETANTIYF
CDR3nt: TGTGCCAGCAGTGCAGAGACGGCGAACACCATATATTTT
v_gene: TRBV7-2
abundance: few
j_gene: TRBJ1-3
d_gene: .

CDR3aa: CASSEDRGLYEQYF
CDR3nt: TGCGCCAGCAGCGAGGACAGGGGGCTCTACGAGCAGTACTTC
v_gene: TRBV10-2
abundance: .
j_gene: TRBJ2-7
d_gene: TRBD1

CDR3aa: CASRTSGASSYNEQFF
CDR3nt: TGTGCCAGCCGGACTAGCGGGGCGAGCTCCTACAATGAGCAGTTCTTC
v_gene: TRBV2
abundance: .
j_gene: TRBJ2-1
d_gene: TRBD2

CDR3aa: CASSVVRSGELFF
CDR3nt: TGTGCCAGCAGCGTAGTGAGGTCGGGGGAGCTGTTTTTT
v_gene: TRBV9
abundance: once
j_gene: TRBJ2-2
d_gene: .

CDR3aa: CASSGGRPFSGELFF
CDR3nt: TGCGCCAGCAGCGGCGGACGGCCGTTCAGCGGGGAGCTGTTTTTT
v_gene: TRBV5-1
abundance: many
j_gene: TRBJ2-2
d_gene: .

CDR3aa: CASTGTGAIEKLFF
CDR3nt: TGTGCCAGCACCGGGACAGGGGCGATAGAGAAACTGTTTTTT
v_gene: TRBV25-1
abundance: few
j_gene: TRBJ1-4
d_gene: TRBD1

CDR3aa: CASSPNRDQPQHF
CDR3nt: TGTGCCAGCTCACCAAACAGGGATCAGCCCCAGCATTTT
v_gene: TRBV18
abundance: many
j_gene: TRBJ1-5
d_gene: .

CDR3aa: CASRGASGETQYF
CDR3nt: TGTGCCAGCAGGGGAGCTAGCGGAGAGACCCAGTACTTC
v_gene: TRBV7-2
abundance: few
j_gene: TRBJ2-5
d_gene: TRBD2

CDR3aa: CASSRSGVFGLAANEQYF
CDR3nt: TGTGCCAGCAGTAGAAGCGGGGTCTTTGGACTAGCGGCTAACGAGCAGTACTTC
v_gene: TRBV2
abundance: .
j_gene: TRBJ2-7
d_gene: TRBD2

CDR3aa: CASSLRGQGIDPNYGYTF
CDR3nt: TGTGCCAGCAGCTTACGGGGACAGGGTATCGATCCTAACTATGGCTACACCTTC
v_gene: TRBV7-8
abundance: .
j_gene: TRBJ1-2
d_gene: TRBD1

CDR3aa: CAISASTGTTEAFF
CDR3nt: TGTGCCATCAGTGCAAGTACAGGGACCACTGAAGCTTTCTTT
v_gene: TRBV10-3
abundance: few
j_gene: TRBJ1-1
d_gene: .